The 9 T cell receptor beta chains below were found in one sample sequenced in a study of T-cell reconstitution after alpha-beta-depleted transplantation in children. Unique molecular identifiers were used to barcode this TCRbeta library. From the PCR reads, TCRdb called clonotypes with MiXCR, one entry per CDR3 protein. The table records approximately 350,000 distinct CDR3 sequences, around 15% of them present only once. The starting material was PBMCs, mostly from graft donor cells, obtained 360 days after TCRalphabeta/CD19-depleted stem cell transplant. These TCRs come from a male patient under 10 years old who had a stem cell transplant for acute lymphoblastic leukemia, so the T cells may come from the graft donor.

In this sample, this clonotype turned up a few times. The chain has TRBV7-6 and TRBJ2-7; possibly TRBD2 for D (5 bases). V was clipped by 1 base and J by 3 bases, with 13 bases between them. This CDR3 comprises 15 residues. CDR1 and CDR2 (germline): SGHVS, FNYEAQ. The CDR3 reads CASSLGSSSYYEQYF. The CDR3 bases are TGTGCCAGCAGCTTAGGGTCTAGCAGTTACTACGAGCAGTACTTC.

The gene calls are TRBV7-2 and TRBJ2-1, with 7 bases that match TRBD2. From germline, CDR1 is SGHTA and CDR2 FQGNSA. The CDR3 has 17 amino acids. V shed 5 bases and J 1 base; nucleotides not matched to a gene: 11. CDR3 in amino acids: CASSPIGGGTSYNEQFF. The CDR3, as DNA: TGTGCCAGCAGCCCAATCGGGGGAGGGACTTCCTACAATGAGCAGTTCTTC.

V is TRBV25-1 and J is TRBJ2-7; D is undetermined. Germline loops: CDR1 MGHDK, CDR2 SYGVNS. This CDR3 is 12 amino acids long. Trimming took off 10 bases at V and 4 bases at J, with 14 bases between the two ends. CDR3 bases: TGTGCCACCAAGGACCGGAGATACGAGCAGTACTTC. Its protein product is CATKDRRYEQYF.

The chain links TRBV15 to TRBJ2-7; D uncertain. V lost 2 bases, J lost 2 bases, and 7 bases lay in between. This CDR3 has 13 amino acids. Germline CDR1 and CDR2: LNHNV and YYDKDF (reference sequence). In nucleotides, the CDR3 is TGTGCCACCAGCAGACCTGACACCTACGAGCAGTACTTC. Its translation: CATSRPDTYEQYF.

The chain recombines TRBV27 with TRBJ2-1; TRBD2 aligns across 8 bases. This CDR3 spans 15 amino acids. V shed 4 bases, J shed 5 bases, and the junction held 7 bases outside the gene matches. Germline CDR1 reads MNHEY; CDR2 reads SMNVEV (reference sequence). Here the CDR3 reads CASSWSGSPHNEQFF. The CDR3 DNA is TGTGCCAGCAGTTGGAGCGGGAGCCCCCACAATGAGCAGTTCTTC.

Concerning this clonotype: A read error may produce the germline difference seen at one junction end. The chain combines TRBV7-7 with TRBJ2-5; 10 nucleotides line up with TRBD2. Germline assignment: CDR1 SSHAT and CDR2 FNYEAQ (reference sequence). This CDR3 is 15 amino acids long. The CDR3 sequence is CASSPSGSIWETQYF. In DNA form, the CDR3 reads TGTGCTAGCAGCCCTAGCGGGAGTATTTGGGAGACCCAGTACTTC.

This chain links TRBV27 with TRBJ2-7; 7 nucleotides match TRBD2. The V segment lost 4 bases and the J segment 2 bases; nucleotides outside the gene matches: 5. CDR1 is MNHEY and CDR2 is SMNVEV in the germline V gene (reference sequence). CDR3 length equals 14 residues. The CDR3 DNA reads TGTGCCAGCAGTTGGGGGGGACCTCCCTACGAGCAGTACTTC. This translates into CASSWGGPPYEQYF.

This clonotype has more than one count but fewer than ten. The chain couples TRBV6-2 or TRBV6-3 to TRBJ1-2, with D perhaps TRBD1 (5 bases). Germline V gene sequence: CDR1 MNHEY, CDR2 SVGEGT. Trimming took 6 bases from V and 4 from J, leaving 6 bases between them. The CDR3 contains 11 residues. CDR3 DNA: TGTGCCAGCAGAGACAGCTATGGCTACACCTTC. Protein sequence: CASRDSYGYTF.

The rearrangement joins TRBV4-1 to TRBJ1-3; D is uncertain. V shed 0 bases and J shed 0 bases, with 6 bases lying between them. CDR1 and CDR2 from the germline V gene are MGHRA and YSYEKL. This CDR3 comprises 15 residues. In nucleotides, the CDR3 is TGCGCCAGCAGCCAAGATACTGCCTCTGGAAACACCATATATTTT. The encoded protein is CASSQDTASGNTIYF.